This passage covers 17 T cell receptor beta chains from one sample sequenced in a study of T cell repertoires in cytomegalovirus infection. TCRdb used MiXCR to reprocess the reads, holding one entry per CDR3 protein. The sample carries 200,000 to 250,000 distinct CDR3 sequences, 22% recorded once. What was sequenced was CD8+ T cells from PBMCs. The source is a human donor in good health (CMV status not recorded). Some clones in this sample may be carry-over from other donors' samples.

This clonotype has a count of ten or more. CDR3 in DNA: TGCGCCAGCGGGCGGGAGTTAGCGGGGGGGTCAGTCGGTACGCAGTATTTT. This codes for CASGRELAGGSVGTQYF. The chain carries TRBV10-2 and TRBJ2-3, with 11 bases that match TRBD2. V lost 8 bases and J lost 8; bases outside the gene matches: 18. CDR1 is WSHSY and CDR2 is SAAADI in the germline V gene. The CDR3 spans 17 residues.

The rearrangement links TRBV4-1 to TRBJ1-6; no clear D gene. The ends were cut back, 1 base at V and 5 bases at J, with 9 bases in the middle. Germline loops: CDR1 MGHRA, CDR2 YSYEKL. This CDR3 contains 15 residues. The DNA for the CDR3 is TGCGCCAGCAGCCAAGTGGTACGGAATAATTCACCCCTCCACTTT. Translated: CASSQVVRNNSPLHF.

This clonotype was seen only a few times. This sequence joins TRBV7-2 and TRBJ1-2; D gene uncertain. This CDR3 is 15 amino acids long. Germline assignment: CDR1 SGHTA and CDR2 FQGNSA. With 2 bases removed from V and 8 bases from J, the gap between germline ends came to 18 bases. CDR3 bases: TGTGCCAGCAGCTTAAATAGGGCGGATTTTGAGGGCTACACCTTC. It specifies CASSLNRADFEGYTF.

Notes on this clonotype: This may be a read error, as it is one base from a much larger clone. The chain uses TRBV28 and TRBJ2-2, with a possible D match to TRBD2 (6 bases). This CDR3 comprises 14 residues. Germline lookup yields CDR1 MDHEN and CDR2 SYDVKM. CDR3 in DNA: TGTGCCAGCAGGAAACTGGGGGGAACCGAGGAGCTGTTTTTT. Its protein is CASRKLGGTEELFF.

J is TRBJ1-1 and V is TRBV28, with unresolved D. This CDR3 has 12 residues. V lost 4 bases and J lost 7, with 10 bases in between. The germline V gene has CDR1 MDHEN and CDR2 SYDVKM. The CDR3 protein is CASSSDGGEAFF. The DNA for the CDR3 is TGTGCCAGCAGTTCAGACGGAGGTGAAGCTTTCTTT.

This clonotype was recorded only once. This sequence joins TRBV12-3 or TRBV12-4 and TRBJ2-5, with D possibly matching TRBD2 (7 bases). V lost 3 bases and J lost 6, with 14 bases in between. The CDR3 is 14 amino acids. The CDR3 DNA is TGTGCCAGCAGTTTCGCGGGGGCCGGAAAGACCCAGTACTTC. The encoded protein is CASSFAGAGKTQYF.

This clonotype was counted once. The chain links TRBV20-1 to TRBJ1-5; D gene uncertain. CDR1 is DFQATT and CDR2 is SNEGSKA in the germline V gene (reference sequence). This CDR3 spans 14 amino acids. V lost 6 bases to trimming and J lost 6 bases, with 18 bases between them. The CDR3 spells CSAQSRRRFQPQHF. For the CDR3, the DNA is TGCAGTGCCCAGTCCCGTAGGCGTTTTCAGCCCCAGCATTTT.

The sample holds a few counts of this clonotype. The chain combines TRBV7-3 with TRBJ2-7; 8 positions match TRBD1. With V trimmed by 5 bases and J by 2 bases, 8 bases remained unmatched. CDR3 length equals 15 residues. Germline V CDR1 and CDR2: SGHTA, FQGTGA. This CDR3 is CASSPLPGQAYEQYF. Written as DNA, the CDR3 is TGTGCCAGCAGCCCACTACCGGGACAGGCCTACGAGCAGTACTTC.

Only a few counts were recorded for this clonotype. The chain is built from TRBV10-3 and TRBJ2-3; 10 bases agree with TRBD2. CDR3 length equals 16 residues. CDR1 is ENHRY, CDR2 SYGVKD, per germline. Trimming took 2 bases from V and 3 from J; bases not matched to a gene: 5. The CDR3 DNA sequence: TGTGCCATCAGTGAGAGTAGCGGGGGGATTACAGATACGCAGTATTTT. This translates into CAISESSGGITDTQYF.

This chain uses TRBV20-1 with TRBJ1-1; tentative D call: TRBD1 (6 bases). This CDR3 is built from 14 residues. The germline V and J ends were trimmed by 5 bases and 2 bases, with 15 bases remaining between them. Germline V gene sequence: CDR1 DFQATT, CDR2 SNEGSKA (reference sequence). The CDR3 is CSARGGGPNTEAFF. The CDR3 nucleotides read TGCAGTGCTCGTGGGGGGGGCCCCAACACTGAAGCTTTCTTT.

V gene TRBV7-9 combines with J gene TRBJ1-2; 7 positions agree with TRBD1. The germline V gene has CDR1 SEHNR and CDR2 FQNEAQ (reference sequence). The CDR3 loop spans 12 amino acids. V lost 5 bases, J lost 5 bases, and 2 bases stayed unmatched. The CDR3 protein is CASSTQGYGYTF. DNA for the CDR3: TGTGCCAGCAGCACACAGGGGTATGGCTACACCTTC. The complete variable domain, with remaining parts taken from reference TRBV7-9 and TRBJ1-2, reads DTGVSQNPRHKITKRGQNVTFRCDPISEHNRLYWYRQTLGQGPEFLTYFQNEAQLEKSRLLSDRFSAERPKGSFSTLEIQRTEQGDSAMYLCASSTQGYGYTFGSGTRLTVV.

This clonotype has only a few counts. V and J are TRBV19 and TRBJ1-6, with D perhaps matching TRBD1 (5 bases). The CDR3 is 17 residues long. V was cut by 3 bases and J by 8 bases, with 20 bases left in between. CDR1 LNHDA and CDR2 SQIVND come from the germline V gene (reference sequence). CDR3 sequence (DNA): TGTGCCAGTAGTATCCTGATCGGTAGGGGTTTGGATTCACCCCTCCACTTT. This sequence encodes CASSILIGRGLDSPLHF.

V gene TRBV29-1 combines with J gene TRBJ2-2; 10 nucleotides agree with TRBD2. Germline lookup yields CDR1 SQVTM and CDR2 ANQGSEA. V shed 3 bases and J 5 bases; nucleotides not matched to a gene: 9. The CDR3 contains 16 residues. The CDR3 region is CSVESSGGLRTGELFF. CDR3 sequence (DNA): TGCAGCGTTGAGTCTAGCGGGGGACTCCGGACCGGGGAGCTGTTTTTT.

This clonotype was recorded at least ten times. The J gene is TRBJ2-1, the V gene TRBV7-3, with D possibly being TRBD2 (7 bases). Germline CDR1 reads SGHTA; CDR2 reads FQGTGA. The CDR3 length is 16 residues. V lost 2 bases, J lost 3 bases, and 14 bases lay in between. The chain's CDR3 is CASSLVKAGHYNEQFF. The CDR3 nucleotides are TGTGCCAGCAGCTTAGTCAAAGCGGGACACTACAATGAGCAGTTCTTC.

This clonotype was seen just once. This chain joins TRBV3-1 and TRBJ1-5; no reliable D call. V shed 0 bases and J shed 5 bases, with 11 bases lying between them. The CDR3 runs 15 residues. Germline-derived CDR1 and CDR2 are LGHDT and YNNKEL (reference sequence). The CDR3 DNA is TGTGCCAGCAGCCAAGATATGGGCCTCGATCAGCCCCAGCATTTT. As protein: CASSQDMGLDQPQHF. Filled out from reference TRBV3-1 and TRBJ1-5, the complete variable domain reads DTAVSQTPKYLVTQMGNDKSIKCEQNLGHDTMYWYKQDSKKFLKIMFSYNNKELIINETVPNRFSPKSPDKAHLNLHINSLELGDSAVYFCASSQDMGLDQPQHFGDGTRLSIL.

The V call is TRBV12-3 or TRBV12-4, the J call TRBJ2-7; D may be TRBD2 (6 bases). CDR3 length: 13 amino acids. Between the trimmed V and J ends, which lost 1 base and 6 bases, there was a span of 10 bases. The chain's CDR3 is CASSLGRDGEQYF. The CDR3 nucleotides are TGTGCCAGCAGTTTAGGGAGGGACGGCGAGCAGTACTTC.

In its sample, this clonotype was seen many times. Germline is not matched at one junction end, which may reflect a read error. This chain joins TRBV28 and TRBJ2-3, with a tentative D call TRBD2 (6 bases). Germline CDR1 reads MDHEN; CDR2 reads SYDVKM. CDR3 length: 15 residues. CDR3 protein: CASSPENGSTDTQYF. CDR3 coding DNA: TGTGCCAGCAGTCCAGAAAACGGGAGCACGGATACGCAGTATTTT. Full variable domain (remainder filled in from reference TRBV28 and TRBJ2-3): DVKVTQSSRYLVKRTGEKVFLECVQDMDHENMFWYRQDPGLGLRLIYFSYDVKMKEKGDIPEGYSVSREKKERFSLILESASTNQTSMYLCASSPENGSTDTQYFGPGTRLTVL.